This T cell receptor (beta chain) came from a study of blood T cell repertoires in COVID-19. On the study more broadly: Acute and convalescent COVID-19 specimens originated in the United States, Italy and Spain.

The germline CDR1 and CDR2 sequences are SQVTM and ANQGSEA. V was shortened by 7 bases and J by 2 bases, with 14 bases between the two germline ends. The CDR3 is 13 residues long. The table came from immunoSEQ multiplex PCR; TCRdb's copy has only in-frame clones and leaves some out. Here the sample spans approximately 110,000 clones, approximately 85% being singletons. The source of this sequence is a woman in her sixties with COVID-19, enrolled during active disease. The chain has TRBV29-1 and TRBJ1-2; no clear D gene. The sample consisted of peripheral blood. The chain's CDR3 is CSALPPQNYGYTF. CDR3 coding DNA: TGCAGCGCTCTCCCCCCGCAGAACTATGGCTACACCTTC.